This T cell receptor (beta chain) was obtained from a study of vaccination effects on CD4 cells after COVID-19. Study-level findings and limits: Early timepoints after infection were absent, and convalescent patients were few in the study.

Comment on this clone: Its target is not known.

This CDR3 contains 15 residues. V lost 6 bases and J lost 0; bases outside the gene matches: 7. The germline V gene has CDR1 SNHLY and CDR2 FYNNEI. Sequencing was performed with immunoSEQ multiplex PCR; in TCRdb, only in-frame clones are kept and a portion is missing. Of 70,000 or so clones listed, around 79% are singletons. Before sequencing, viral peptide pools were used by the ViraFEST assay to expand antigen-specific CD4+ T cells. A roughly 10-day culture period preceded the isolation of CD4+ T cells. Vaccinated participants had no history of SARS-CoV-2 infection and tested negative for nucleocapsid antibodies. Wells each received 2 million to 2.5 million PBMC, cultured with about 9.3 IU/ml IL-2 and about 9 ug/ml peptides.

Sequenced here: CD4+ T cells from PBMCs cultured with SARS-CoV-2 spike peptides, sampled before COVID-19 vaccination. This TCR was sampled from a human donor who received a COVID-19 vaccine. The chain recombines TRBV2 with TRBJ2-5, with TRBD1 matching 7 bases. CDR3 sequence (DNA): TGTGCCAGCAGGAAACAGGGGCAGTACCAAGAGACCCAGTACTTC. Protein sequence: CASRKQGQYQETQYF. Filled out from reference TRBV2 and TRBJ2-5, the complete variable domain reads EPEVTQTPSHQVTQMGQEVILRCVPISNHLYFYWYRQILGQKVEFLVSFYNNEISEKSEIFDDQFSVERPDGSNFTLKIRSTKLEDSAMYFCASRKQGQYQETQYFGPGTRLLVL.